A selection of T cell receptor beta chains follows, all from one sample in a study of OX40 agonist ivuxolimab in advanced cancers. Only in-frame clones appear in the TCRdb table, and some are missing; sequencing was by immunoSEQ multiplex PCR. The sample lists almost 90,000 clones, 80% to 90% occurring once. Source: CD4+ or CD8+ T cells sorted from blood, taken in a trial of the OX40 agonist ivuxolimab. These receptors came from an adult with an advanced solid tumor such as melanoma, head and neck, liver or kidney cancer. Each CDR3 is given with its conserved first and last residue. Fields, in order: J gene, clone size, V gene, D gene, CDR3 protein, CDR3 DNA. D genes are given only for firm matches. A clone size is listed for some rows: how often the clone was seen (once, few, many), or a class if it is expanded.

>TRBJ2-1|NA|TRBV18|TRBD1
CASSPRTGGNNEQFF
TGTGCCAGCTCCCCGAGGACAGGGGGGAACAATGAGCAGTTCTTC
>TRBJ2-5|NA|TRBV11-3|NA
CASSFGGPQETQYF
TGTGCCAGCAGCTTTGGGGGCCCACAAGAGACCCAGTACTTC
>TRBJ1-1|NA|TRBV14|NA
CASSQVGGVEAFF
TGTGCCAGCAGCCAAGTGGGAGGGGTTGAAGCTTTCTTT
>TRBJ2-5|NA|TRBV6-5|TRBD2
CASSALAGGQETQYF
TGTGCCAGCAGTGCTCTAGCGGGGGGACAAGAGACCCAGTACTTC
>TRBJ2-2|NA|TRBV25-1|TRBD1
CASRPTDRAGELFF
TGTGCCAGCAGACCCACCGACAGGGCCGGGGAGCTGTTTTTT
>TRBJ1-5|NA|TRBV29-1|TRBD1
CSVVQGGDQPQHF
TGCAGCGTTGTCCAGGGGGGGGATCAGCCCCAGCATTTT
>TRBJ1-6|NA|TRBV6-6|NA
CASNQRGEDSPLHF
TGTGCCAGCAACCAGCGGGGGGAGGATTCACCCCTCCACTTT
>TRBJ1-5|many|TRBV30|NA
CAWSAWGRDQPQHF
TGTGCCTGGAGTGCCTGGGGCAGGGATCAGCCCCAGCATTTT
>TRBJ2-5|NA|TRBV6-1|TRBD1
CASSAASGQGMRETQYF
TGTGCCAGCAGTGCAGCTTCCGGACAGGGAATGAGAGAGACCCAGTACTTC
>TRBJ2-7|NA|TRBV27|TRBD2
CASSPRTSGAYEQYF
TGTGCCAGCAGCCCCCGGACTAGCGGAGCTTACGAGCAGTACTTC
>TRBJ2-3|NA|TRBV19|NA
CASSHGRGEEDTQYF
TGTGCCAGTAGTCACGGACGAGGAGAGGAGGATACGCAGTATTTT
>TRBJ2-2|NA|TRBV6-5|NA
CASSYSIEHTGELFF
TGTGCCAGCAGTTACTCGATAGAACACACCGGGGAGCTGTTTTTT
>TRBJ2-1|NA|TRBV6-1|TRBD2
CASSDLAGGPGDEQFF
TGTGCCAGCAGTGACTTAGCGGGAGGGCCGGGAGATGAGCAGTTCTTC
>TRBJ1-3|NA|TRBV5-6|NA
CASSLGRTLGNTIYF
TGTGCCAGCAGCTTGGGCAGGACCCTCGGGAACACCATATATTTT
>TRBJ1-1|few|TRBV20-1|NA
CQTISNTEAFF
TGCCAGACTATTTCGAACACTGAAGCTTTCTTT
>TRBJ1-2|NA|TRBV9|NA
CASSPRSGQNLYGYTF
TGTGCCAGCAGCCCCCGGTCGGGGCAAAACCTCTATGGCTACACCTTC
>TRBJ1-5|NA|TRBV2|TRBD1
CASSDPDRAGHF
TGTGCCAGCAGTGACCCGGACAGGGCAGGGCATTTT
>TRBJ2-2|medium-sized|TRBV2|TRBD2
CASRAGAAGTGELFF
TGTGCCAGCAGAGCGGGAGCGGCTGGGACCGGGGAGCTGTTTTTT
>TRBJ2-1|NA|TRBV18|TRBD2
CASSPRTGGSNEQFF
TGTGCCAGCTCACCACGTACGGGCGGGAGCAATGAGCAGTTCTTC
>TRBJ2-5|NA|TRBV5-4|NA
CASSLRGGRETQYF
TGTGCCAGCAGCTTGCGAGGGGGTCGGGAGACCCAGTACTTC
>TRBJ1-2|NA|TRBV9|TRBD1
CASSPRQGAWGYYGYTF
TGTGCCAGCAGCCCCAGACAGGGGGCCTGGGGTTACTATGGCTACACCTTC
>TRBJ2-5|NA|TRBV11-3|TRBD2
CASSLGGLLQETQYF
TGTGCCAGCAGCTTAGGGGGACTACTTCAAGAGACCCAGTACTTC
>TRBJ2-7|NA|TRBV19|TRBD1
CASSSDRGLEQYF
TGTGCCAGTAGTAGCGACAGGGGGCTTGAGCAGTACTTC
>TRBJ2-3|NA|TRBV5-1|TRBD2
CASSLDPTGGRADTQYF
TGCGCCAGCAGCTTGGATCCCACGGGAGGAAGGGCAGATACGCAGTATTTT
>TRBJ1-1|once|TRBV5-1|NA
CASSSPREAFF
TGCGCCAGCAGCAGCCCTCGCGAAGCTTTCTTT
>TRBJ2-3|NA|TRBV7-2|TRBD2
CASSGMPGLAGGGTDTQYF
TGTGCCAGCAGCGGGATGCCGGGACTAGCGGGAGGGGGAACAGATACGCAGTATTTT
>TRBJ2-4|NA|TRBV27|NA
CASSSLGAGENIQYF
TGTGCCAGCAGCTCCCTCGGCGCAGGGGAAAACATTCAGTACTTC
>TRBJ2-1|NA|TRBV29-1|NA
CSVDLKRRSSYNEQFF
TGCAGCGTTGACCTTAAACGGAGGAGCTCCTACAATGAGCAGTTCTTC
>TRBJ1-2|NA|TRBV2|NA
CASSEMRGGGYGYTF
TGTGCCAGCAGTGAAATGAGAGGTGGCGGCTATGGCTACACCTTC
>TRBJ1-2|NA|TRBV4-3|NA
CASSQAGGRYGYTF
TGCGCCAGCAGCCAAGCTGGGGGGAGGTATGGCTACACCTTC
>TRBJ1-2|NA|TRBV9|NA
CASSVLRDGRGGYTF
TGTGCCAGCAGCGTATTAAGGGACGGAAGAGGAGGCTACACCTTC
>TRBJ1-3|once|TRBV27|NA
CASSLSPPLGNTIYF
TGTGCCAGCAGTTTATCCCCCCCGCTGGGAAACACCATATATTTT
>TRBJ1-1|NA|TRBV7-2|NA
CASSLESVYNTEAFF
TGTGCCAGCAGCTTAGAGTCTGTGTATAACACTGAAGCTTTCTTT
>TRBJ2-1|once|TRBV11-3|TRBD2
CASSWSGRGGYNEQFF
TGTGCCAGCAGCTGGTCGGGACGGGGGGGTTACAATGAGCAGTTCTTC
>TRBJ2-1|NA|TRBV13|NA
CASSLLRGAEQFF
TGTGCCAGCAGCTTATTAAGGGGGGCTGAGCAGTTCTTC
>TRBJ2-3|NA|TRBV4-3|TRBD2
CASSQEGRGAGADTQYF
TGCGCCAGCAGCCAAGAGGGTCGGGGCGCGGGAGCAGATACGCAGTATTTT
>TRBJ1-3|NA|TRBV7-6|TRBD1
CASSLAGTVSGNTIYF
TGTGCCAGCAGCTTAGCCGGGACAGTCTCTGGAAACACCATATATTTT
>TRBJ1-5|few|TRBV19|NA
CASSTGNNQPQHF
TGTGCCAGTAGTACAGGAAACAATCAGCCCCAGCATTTT
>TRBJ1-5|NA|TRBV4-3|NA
CASSQGVGQPQHF
TGCGCCAGCAGCCAAGGGGTGGGCCAGCCCCAGCATTTT
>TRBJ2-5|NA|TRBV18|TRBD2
CASSQLAGGSQETQYF
TGTGCCAGCTCACAACTAGCGGGAGGATCCCAAGAGACCCAGTACTTC
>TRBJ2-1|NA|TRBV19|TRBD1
CASSLDRDPYNEQFF
TGTGCCAGTAGCCTGGACAGGGACCCCTACAATGAGCAGTTCTTC
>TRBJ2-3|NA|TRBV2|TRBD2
CASSTYSGGAADTQYF
TGTGCCAGCAGTACGTATAGCGGGGGGGCGGCAGATACGCAGTATTTT
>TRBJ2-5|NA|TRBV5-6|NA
CASSSSGETVRETQYF
TGTGCCAGCAGCTCGTCGGGCGAGACAGTTCGGGAGACCCAGTACTTC